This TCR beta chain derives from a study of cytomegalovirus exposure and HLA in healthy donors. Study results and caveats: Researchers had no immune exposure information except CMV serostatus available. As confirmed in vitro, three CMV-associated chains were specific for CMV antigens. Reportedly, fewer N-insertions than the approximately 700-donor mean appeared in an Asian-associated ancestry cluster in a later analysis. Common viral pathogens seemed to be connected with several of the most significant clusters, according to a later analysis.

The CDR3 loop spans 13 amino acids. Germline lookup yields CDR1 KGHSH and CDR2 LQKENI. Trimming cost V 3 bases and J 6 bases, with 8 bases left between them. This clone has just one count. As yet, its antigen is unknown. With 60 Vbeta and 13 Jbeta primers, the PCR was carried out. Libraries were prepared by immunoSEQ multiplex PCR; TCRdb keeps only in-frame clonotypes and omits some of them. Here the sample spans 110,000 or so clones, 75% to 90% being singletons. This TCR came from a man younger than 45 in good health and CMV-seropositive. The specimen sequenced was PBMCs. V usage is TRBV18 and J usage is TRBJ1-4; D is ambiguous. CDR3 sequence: CASSPTADEKLFF. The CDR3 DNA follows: TGTGCCAGCTCACCCACAGCGGATGAAAAACTGTTTTTT.